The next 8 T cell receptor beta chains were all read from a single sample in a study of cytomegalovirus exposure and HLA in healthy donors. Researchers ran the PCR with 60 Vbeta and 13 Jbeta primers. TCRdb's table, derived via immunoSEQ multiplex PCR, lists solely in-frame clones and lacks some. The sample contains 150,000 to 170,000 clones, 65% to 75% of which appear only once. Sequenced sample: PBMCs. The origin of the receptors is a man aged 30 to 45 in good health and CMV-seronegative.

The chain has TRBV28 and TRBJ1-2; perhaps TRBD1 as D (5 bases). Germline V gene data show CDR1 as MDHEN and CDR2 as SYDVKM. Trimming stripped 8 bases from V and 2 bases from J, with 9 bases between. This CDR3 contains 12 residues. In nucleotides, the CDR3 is TGTGCCAGCCAGACAGCGAACTATGGCTACACCTTC. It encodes CASQTANYGYTF.

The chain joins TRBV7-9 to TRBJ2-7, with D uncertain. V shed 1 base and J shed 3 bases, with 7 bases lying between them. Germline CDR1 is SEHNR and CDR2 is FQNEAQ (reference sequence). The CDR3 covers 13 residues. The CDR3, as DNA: TGTGCCAGCAGCTTAGAACGGGTCTACGAGCAGTACTTC. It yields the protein CASSLERVYEQYF.

CDR3 coding DNA: TGTGCCAGCCGGACAGGGGGAATGGTGGATGGCTACACCTTC. Translation gives CASRTGGMVDGYTF. The chain recombines TRBV28 with TRBJ1-2; 10 bases fit TRBD1. Germline V gene data show CDR1 as MDHEN and CDR2 as SYDVKM. CDR3 length: 14 residues. V dropped 8 bases and J dropped 6; count of bases not matched to a gene: 9.

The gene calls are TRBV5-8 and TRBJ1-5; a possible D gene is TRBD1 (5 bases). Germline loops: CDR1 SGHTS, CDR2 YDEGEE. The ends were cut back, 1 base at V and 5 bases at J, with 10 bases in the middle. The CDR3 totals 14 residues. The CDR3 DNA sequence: TGTGCCAGCAGCTTGTGGGGGGGAGATCAGCCCCAGCATTTT. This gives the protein CASSLWGGDQPQHF.

The CDR3 spells CASSVGAGGSPETQYF. CDR3 bases: TGTGCCAGCAGCGTAGGGGCAGGGGGGTCTCCAGAGACCCAGTACTTC. The V call is TRBV9, the J call TRBJ2-5, with D possibly TRBD1 on 7 matching bases. The CDR3 length is 16 residues. V lost 0 bases, J lost 4 bases, and 16 bases lay in between. Germline V gives CDR1 SGDLS, CDR2 YYNGEE.

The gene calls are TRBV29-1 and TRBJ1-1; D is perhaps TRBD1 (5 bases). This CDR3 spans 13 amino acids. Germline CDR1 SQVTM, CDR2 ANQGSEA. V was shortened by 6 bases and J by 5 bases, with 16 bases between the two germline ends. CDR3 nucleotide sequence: TGCAGCGTACAGGCCCAGGGAAATACTGAAGCTTTCTTT. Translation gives CSVQAQGNTEAFF.

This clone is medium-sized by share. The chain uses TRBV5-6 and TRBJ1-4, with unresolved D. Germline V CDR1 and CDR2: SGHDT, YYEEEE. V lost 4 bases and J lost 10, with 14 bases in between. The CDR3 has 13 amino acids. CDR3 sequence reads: CASSGQSAGKLFF. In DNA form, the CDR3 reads TGTGCCAGCAGCGGGCAGTCGGCCGGAAAACTGTTTTTT.

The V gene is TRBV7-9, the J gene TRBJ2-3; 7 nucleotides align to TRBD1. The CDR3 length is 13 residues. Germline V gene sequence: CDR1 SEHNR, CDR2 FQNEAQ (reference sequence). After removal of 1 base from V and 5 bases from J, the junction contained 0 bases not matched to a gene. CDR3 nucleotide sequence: TGTGCCAGCAGCTTAGGGGACAGAGATACGCAGTATTTT. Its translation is CASSLGDRDTQYF.